The TCR beta chain under discussion was sequenced for a study of cytomegalovirus exposure and HLA in healthy donors. Study observations and caveats: Within an earlier analysis, most TCR beta V segments proved productive either about 87% or about 30% of the time. For TCR beta chains, V- and J-gene trimming was later linked to a missense DCLRE1C variant.

With respect to this clone: The antigen is unknown.

Germline loops: CDR1 GTSNPN, CDR2 SVGIG (reference sequence). The CDR3 sequence is 14 residues long. V lost 2 bases and J lost 2, with 7 bases in between. The PCR had 60 Vbeta and 13 Jbeta primers. This table comes from immunoSEQ multiplex PCR, and its TCRdb copy is limited to in-frame clones, with some not included. This table holds 50,000 to 60,000 clones. The donors (healthy individuals) were bone marrow donors. Sequenced input: PBMCs. The chain uses TRBV30 and TRBJ2-6, with D unclear. The TCR sequence derives from a woman between 45 and 65 years old in good health and CMV-seropositive. This CDR3 reads CAWSPLPGANVLTF. The CDR3 region has the DNA TGTGCCTGGAGTCCACTGCCTGGGGCCAACGTCCTGACTTTC.